This is a list of T cell receptor beta chains from one sample in a study of blood T cell repertoires in COVID-19. The method was immunoSEQ multiplex PCR; TCRdb's version includes in-frame clones alone and lacks a portion of them. Seen here are tens of thousands of clones, more than 75% observed once, and the top ten hold approximately 9.1%. The sample taken for sequencing was peripheral blood. The receptors stem from a human donor in a cohort sampled during active COVID-19. CDR3s include the opening cysteine and the closing phenylalanine or tryptophan. A D gene is named only where the DNA matches it firmly. Clone size is stated in some rows and not others, as once, few, many or a class when expanded.

D gene,J gene,clone size,V gene,CDR3 DNA,CDR3 protein
TRBD1,TRBJ2-5,NA,TRBV5-4,TGTGCCAGCAGCTTGGCCTCGCGGTGGACCGGGACAGGGGGCGGGGAGACCCAGTACTTC,CASSLASRWTGTGGGETQYF
TRBD2,TRBJ2-7,NA,TRBV28,TGTGCCAGCAGGTGGGGGGGTAGCGGGAGTTACGAGCAGTACTTC,CASRWGGSGSYEQYF
TRBD2,TRBJ2-3,NA,TRBV10-3,TGTGCCATCAGTGCGGGCGGGAGGTTGGCAGATACGCAGTATTTT,CAISAGGRLADTQYF
NA,TRBJ2-3,NA,TRBV29-1,TGCAGCGTTTTCAGTGCAGATACGCAGTATTTT,CSVFSADTQYF
TRBD1,TRBJ2-6,once,TRBV4-3,TGCGCCAGCAGCCTTCGACAGGGGACTGGGGCCAACGTCCTGACTTTC,CASSLRQGTGANVLTF
TRBD1,TRBJ1-6,NA,TRBV5-1,TGCGCCAGCAGCTTGGGGGACAGGGAGAATTCACCCCTCCACTTT,CASSLGDRENSPLHF
NA,TRBJ2-5,NA,TRBV7-9,TGTGCCAGCAGCTTACTCGGGGAGACCCAGTACTTC,CASSLLGETQYF
NA,TRBJ2-1,once,TRBV30,TGTGCCTGGAAAGGGGGCGCGGGGTACAATGAGCAGTTCTTC,CAWKGGAGYNEQFF
TRBD1,TRBJ1-2,NA,TRBV24-1,TGTGCCACCAGTGAACGGACAGGGGGCGCATATGGCTACACCTTC,CATSERTGGAYGYTF
TRBD2,TRBJ2-7,once,TRBV4-3,TGCGCCAGCAGCCAAGATATCCCTAGCGGGAGTGCCGAGCAGTACTTC,CASSQDIPSGSAEQYF
NA,TRBJ2-1,NA,TRBV19,TGTGCCAGTAGCCCCCCGGGGAGCTCCTACAATGAGCAGTTCTTC,CASSPPGSSYNEQFF
TRBD2,TRBJ2-3,NA,TRBV11-2,TGTGCCAGCAGACAGGCGGGAGGGACAGATACGCAGTATTTT,CASRQAGGTDTQYF
NA,TRBJ1-4,NA,TRBV11-2,TGTGCCAGCAGCTTAATGAGAGGGATCAATGAAAAACTGTTTTTT,CASSLMRGINEKLFF
NA,TRBJ2-7,NA,TRBV5-1,TGCGCCAGCAGCAGGGAGGGGGGGATACCCTACGAGCAGTACTTC,CASSREGGIPYEQYF
TRBD2,TRBJ2-5,NA,TRBV4-3,TGCGCCAGCAGCCAAGTCCTAGCGGGAGGGCTCAGGGATGGAGAGACCCAGTACTTC,CASSQVLAGGLRDGETQYF
NA,TRBJ2-3,NA,TRBV15,TGTGCCACCAGCAGAGATCGGAGAGATACGCAGTATTTT,CATSRDRRDTQYF
NA,TRBJ2-1,NA,TRBV9,TGTGCCAGCAGCATCGACATGAGCTCCTACAATGAGCAGTTCTTC,CASSIDMSSYNEQFF
TRBD2,TRBJ2-3,NA,TRBV7-9,TGTGCCAGCAGCTCGACTAGCGGCCCCGGAGATACGCAGTATTTT,CASSSTSGPGDTQYF
TRBD2,TRBJ2-4,NA,TRBV9,TGTGCCAGCAGCGTAGGGAATAGCGGGATGGACATTCAGTACTTC,CASSVGNSGMDIQYF
TRBD1,TRBJ1-6,once,TRBV2,TGTGCCAGCGGGGGAGGACGGACCGGGACAGCTAATTCACCCCTCCACTTT,CASGGGRTGTANSPLHF
TRBD1,TRBJ2-5,NA,TRBV9,TGTGCCAGCAGCTTGGACAGGGTTGAGACCCAGTACTTC,CASSLDRVETQYF
TRBD1,TRBJ2-7,NA,TRBV28,TGTGCCAGCAGTCCGGGACAGGGGTTCCCTTACGAGCAGTACTTC,CASSPGQGFPYEQYF